These T cell receptor beta chains were read from a single sample in a study of T cell changes during pregnancy in multiple sclerosis. The method was immunoSEQ multiplex PCR; TCRdb's version includes in-frame clones alone and lacks a portion of them. The sample carries tens of thousands of clones, just over 90% recorded once. The input for sequencing was CD8+ T cells from peripheral blood mononuclear cells, taken before pregnancy. These receptor sequences come from a female donor with multiple sclerosis, enrolled in a pregnancy study. CDR3s include the opening cysteine and the closing phenylalanine or tryptophan. A D gene is named only where the DNA matches it firmly. The size entry is marked missing in some rows and otherwise reads once, few, many or a size class.

V,D,size,J,DNA,CDR3
TRBV7-3,.,.,TRBJ1-1,TGTGCCAGCAGCCAAAGTGTAAGAGACACTGAAGCTTTCTTT,CASSQSVRDTEAFF
TRBV7-8,TRBD2,.,TRBJ2-7,TGTGCCAGCAGCCCCTTGACTAGCGGGCCCTCCTACGAGCAGTACTTC,CASSPLTSGPSYEQYF
TRBV15,.,.,TRBJ1-5,TGTGCCACCAGCAGAGATGGGGGAGGGGCATATAGCAATCAGCCCCAGCATTTT,CATSRDGGGAYSNQPQHF
TRBV7-9,TRBD1,.,TRBJ2-6,TGTGCCAGCAGCCAAGGGACAGTAAGCTCTGGGGCCAACGTCCTGACTTTC,CASSQGTVSSGANVLTF
TRBV19,.,.,TRBJ2-7,TGTGCCAGTAGCTTGGGACTGTCCTACGAGCAGTACTTC,CASSLGLSYEQYF
TRBV4-3,TRBD1,.,TRBJ2-3,TGCGCCAGCAGCCAAGATTTGTATGGGACAGGGGGCCCAGATACGCAGTATTTT,CASSQDLYGTGGPDTQYF
TRBV7-6,TRBD1,.,TRBJ1-6,TGTGCCAGCAGCTCGGGACAGGGTAATTCACCCCTCCACTTT,CASSSGQGNSPLHF
TRBV6-1,.,.,TRBJ1-3,TGTGCCAGCAGGAGCACAGGATACTCTGGAAACACCATATATTTT,CASRSTGYSGNTIYF
TRBV28,TRBD1,.,TRBJ2-7,TGTGCCAGCAGTCAGGGGGTTGTAGGCTACGAGCAGTACTTC,CASSQGVVGYEQYF
TRBV9,.,.,TRBJ1-2,TGTGCCAGCAGCGTAGGACAGAGTAACTATGGCTACACCTTC,CASSVGQSNYGYTF
TRBV9,.,.,TRBJ2-1,TGTGCCAGCAGCGTAGCAGGAGGGAGCTCCTACAATGAGCAGTTCTTC,CASSVAGGSSYNEQFF
TRBV19,.,once,TRBJ1-1,TGTGCCAGTCGCGGCTGGGAGACCATGAACACTGAAGCTTTCTTT,CASRGWETMNTEAFF
TRBV15,TRBD2,.,TRBJ2-1,TGTGCCACCAAAAGGACTAGCTTCAATGAGCAGTTCTTC,CATKRTSFNEQFF
TRBV30,TRBD2,.,TRBJ2-1,TGTGCCTGCTTTGGTCGCGGGAGGGCCCACAATGAGCAGTTCTTC,CACFGRGRAHNEQFF
TRBV13,TRBD1,.,TRBJ1-4,TGTGCCAGCAGCACAGGGGGTTCCCTGCCAAATGAAAAACTGTTTTTT,CASSTGGSLPNEKLFF
TRBV4-1,.,.,TRBJ2-5,TGCGCCAGCAGCCAAGATTACGGTGCCCAAGAGACCCAGTACTTC,CASSQDYGAQETQYF
TRBV30,.,.,TRBJ2-3,TGTGCCTGGAAGGGAGTCGGTCTGAGGCCTTATACGCAGTATTTT,CAWKGVGLRPYTQYF
TRBV6-1,TRBD1,.,TRBJ2-7,TGTGCCAGCAGTGAATCGACAGGGGGTAGCGACGAGCAGTACTTC,CASSESTGGSDEQYF
TRBV4-2,.,.,TRBJ2-6,TGTGCCAGCAGCCACGGCGGGGACAGCTCTGGGGCCAACGTCCTGACTTTC,CASSHGGDSSGANVLTF
TRBV9,.,.,TRBJ2-2,TGTGCCAGCAGCGTAGAGGGGGGGTTCGACACCGGGGAGCTGTTTTTT,CASSVEGGFDTGELFF
TRBV7-3,TRBD2,few,TRBJ2-1,TGTGCCAGCAGCCCGGTGGGGACTAGCTGGTACAATGAGCAGTTCTTC,CASSPVGTSWYNEQFF
TRBV11-2,TRBD2,.,TRBJ2-3,TGTGCCAGCAGCTTCTGGACTAGCGGGACAGATACGCAGTATTTT,CASSFWTSGTDTQYF
TRBV28,.,once,TRBJ2-1,TGTGCCAGCAGTCATGTCAATGAGCAGTTCTTC,CASSHVNEQFF
TRBV7-9,.,once,TRBJ2-1,TGTGCCAGCAGCTTAAGGAGGGGAATCGACAATGAGCAGTTCTTC,CASSLRRGIDNEQFF
TRBV27,TRBD2,.,TRBJ2-7,TGTGCCAGCAGTTTCAACGCGGGAGGCTACTACGAGCAGTACTTC,CASSFNAGGYYEQYF
TRBV6-1,.,.,TRBJ2-6,TGTGCCAGCAGCCCAACAGGGTCCGGGGCCAACGTCCTGACTTTC,CASSPTGSGANVLTF
TRBV27,.,.,TRBJ1-1,TGTGCCAGCAGTTTAATGGGAGGGCGAGACACTGAAGCTTTCTTT,CASSLMGGRDTEAFF
TRBV2,.,.,TRBJ2-7,TGTGCCAGCACGAGGGTAGTTGGCTACGAGCAGTACTTC,CASTRVVGYEQYF
TRBV7-9,.,.,TRBJ2-7,TGTGCCAGCAGCCCGTTCAGACAAAGGTCCGAGCAGTACTTC,CASSPFRQRSEQYF
TRBV2,.,.,TRBJ2-1,TGTGCCAGCAGTGAAGTTAACAGATGGGCTGAGCAGTTCTTC,CASSEVNRWAEQFF
TRBV6-5,.,.,TRBJ1-1,TGTGCCAGCAGTGCCCTAGGAGGTATGAACACTGAAGCTTTCTTT,CASSALGGMNTEAFF
TRBV9,.,.,TRBJ1-1,TGTGCCAGCAGCGGGCCAGGGACTGAAGCTTTCTTT,CASSGPGTEAFF
TRBV7-9,TRBD1,.,TRBJ2-1,TGTGCCAGCAGCCTCCGACAGGGGATTTTTTCTAATGAGCAGTTCTTC,CASSLRQGIFSNEQFF
TRBV19,TRBD1,.,TRBJ1-1,TGTGCCAGCAGACAGGGGGACACTGAAGCTTTCTTT,CASRQGDTEAFF
TRBV15,.,once,TRBJ1-2,TGTGCCACCAGTCCCGAAAGCGCAGCTAACTATGGCTACACCTTC,CATSPESAANYGYTF
TRBV6-1,TRBD1,.,TRBJ2-5,TGTGCCAGCAGTGCCTGGGACAGACAAGAGACCCAGTACTTC,CASSAWDRQETQYF
TRBV23-1,TRBD1,.,TRBJ2-7,TGCGCCAGCAGTCCAAGGACAGGGAGCTACTCCTACGAGCAGTACTTC,CASSPRTGSYSYEQYF
TRBV6-1,TRBD2,.,TRBJ2-1,TGTGCCAGCAGTGAAAAGGCGGGGGGGCCCTACAATGAGCAGTTCTTC,CASSEKAGGPYNEQFF
TRBV7-6,TRBD2,once,TRBJ2-1,TGTGCCAGCAGCCTCAGGGCGGGGGGCAATGAGCAGTTCTTC,CASSLRAGGNEQFF
TRBV28,.,.,TRBJ2-3,TGTGCCAGCAGTCCCTTCGGGGAGTACACAGATACGCAGTATTTT,CASSPFGEYTDTQYF
TRBV19,.,.,TRBJ1-6,TGTGCCAGTAGTATCACCTCCGGCTCAGGGTCACCCCTCCACTTT,CASSITSGSGSPLHF
TRBV2,TRBD2,.,TRBJ2-1,TGTGCCAGCATCATCCCCTCAGCGGGAGGCTACAATGAGCAGTTCTTC,CASIIPSAGGYNEQFF
TRBV7-2,.,.,TRBJ2-7,TGTGCCAGCAGTTCCCCCGGGGAATACGAGCAGTACTTC,CASSSPGEYEQYF
TRBV7-2,TRBD1,.,TRBJ1-3,TGTGCCAGCAGCTCTGGGACAGGCTCTGGAAACACCATATATTTT,CASSSGTGSGNTIYF
TRBV27,.,.,TRBJ2-7,TGTGCCAGCAGTTTCAAGTCCCCCTACGAGCAGTACTTC,CASSFKSPYEQYF
TRBV27,.,.,TRBJ2-2,TGTGCCAGCAGTTCCTTTAGTGGCACCGGGGAGCTGTTTTTT,CASSSFSGTGELFF
TRBV19,TRBD1,.,TRBJ1-1,TGTGCCAGTAGTATAACGGGACAGGGGGCACGAAACACTGAAGCTTTCTTT,CASSITGQGARNTEAFF
TRBV28,.,.,TRBJ2-7,TGTGCCAGCAGTTTGGATAGCGACTACGAGCAGTACTTC,CASSLDSDYEQYF
TRBV5-1,TRBD1,.,TRBJ1-1,TGCGCCAGCAGCTTCGACAGGGTAACTGAAGCTTTCTTT,CASSFDRVTEAFF
TRBV7-9,.,.,TRBJ2-7,TGTGCCAGCAGCTCAGGGGATTCCTCCTACGAGCAGTACTTC,CASSSGDSSYEQYF
TRBV7-3,.,.,TRBJ1-2,TGTGCCAGCAGCTTGCCGGGGAACTATGGCTACACCTTC,CASSLPGNYGYTF
TRBV27,.,.,TRBJ1-1,TGTGCCAGCAGTCCCTTCCGGGACACTGAAGCTTTCTTT,CASSPFRDTEAFF
TRBV27,TRBD1,.,TRBJ1-2,TGTGCCAGCAGTTCACCCCCCGGGACAGGTCTTGGCTACACCTTC,CASSSPPGTGLGYTF